The clone carrying this TCR beta chain was seen a single time. Its antigen is still unknown. One end of the junction varies from germline; a read error may be responsible. The data belong to a study of tumor-infiltrating lymphocytes in primary liver carcinoma. The overall study: The study reported T1-T3 N0M0 tumors spanning 4.2 to 10 cm.

RNA was extracted from whole blood without cell sorting, alongside germline DNA. A constant-region primer served to make TCR beta cDNA from 500 to 550 ng total RNA. Libraries for TCR beta were built through three nested multiplex PCR rounds, which together made up a slightly modified ARM-PCR procedure. The first two PCR rounds, around 10 cycles each, used TRBV1-TRBV30 forward primers and a C-beta reverse primer. MiXCR, applied by TCRdb to the multiplex PCR reads, yields one record per CDR3 protein. The sample holds almost 200,000 distinct CDR3 sequences, roughly two thirds seen once. Overall study findings and caveats: Significantly greater top-250-clone fractions characterized tumors relative to blood (p = 0.039).

The CDR3 sequence is 19 residues long. Per germline, CDR1 SGHTS and CDR2 YDEGEE. The J gene is TRBJ2-7, the V gene TRBV5-8; possibly TRBD1 for D (5 bases). The clonotype originates from a woman in her sixties or seventies with primary liver carcinoma and hepatitis B virus infection. The sample taken for sequencing was peripheral blood. Here the CDR3 DNA reads TGTGCCAGCAGCTTGTCCGGCTTGGCAGGGTTTCCGAGCTCCTACGAGCAGTGCTTC. Translation: CASSLSGLAGFPSSYEQCF.